This T cell receptor beta chain was found in a study of T cell changes during pregnancy in multiple sclerosis. Trimming removed 0 bases at V and 0 bases at J, with 20 bases between. The CDR3 runs 19 residues. Per the germline V gene, CDR1 is MNHEY and CDR2 is SMNVEV (reference sequence). The method was immunoSEQ multiplex PCR; TCRdb's version includes in-frame clones alone and lacks a portion of them. The sample holds more than 95,000 clones, roughly 93% seen once. This receptor was taken from a female donor with multiple sclerosis, enrolled in a pregnancy study. The V and J genes are TRBV27 and TRBJ1-1; weak D call: TRBD1 (5 bases). The sample in question was peripheral blood, obtained after pregnancy. The CDR3 protein is CASSLSSRGVKGVNTEAFF. The CDR3 DNA reads as TGTGCCAGCAGTTTATCGAGTAGGGGTGTAAAGGGCGTGAACACTGAAGCTTTCTTT.